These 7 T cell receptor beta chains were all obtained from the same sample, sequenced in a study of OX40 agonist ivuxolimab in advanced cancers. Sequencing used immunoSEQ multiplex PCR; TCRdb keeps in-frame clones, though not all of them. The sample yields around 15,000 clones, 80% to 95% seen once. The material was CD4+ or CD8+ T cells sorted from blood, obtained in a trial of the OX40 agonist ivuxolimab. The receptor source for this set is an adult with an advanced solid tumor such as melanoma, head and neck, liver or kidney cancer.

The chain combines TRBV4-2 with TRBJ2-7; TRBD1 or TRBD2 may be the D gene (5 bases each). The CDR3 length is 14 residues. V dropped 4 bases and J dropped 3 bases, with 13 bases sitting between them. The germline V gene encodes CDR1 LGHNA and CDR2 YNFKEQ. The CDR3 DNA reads TGTGCCAGCAGCCCCTTTGGGGGTGACTACGAGCAGTACTTC. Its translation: CASSPFGGDYEQYF.

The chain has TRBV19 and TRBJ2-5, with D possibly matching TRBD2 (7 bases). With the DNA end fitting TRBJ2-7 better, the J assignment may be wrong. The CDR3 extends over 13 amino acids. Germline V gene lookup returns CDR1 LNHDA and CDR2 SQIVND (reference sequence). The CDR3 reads CASSSGGNYEQYF. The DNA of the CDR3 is TGTGCCAGTAGTTCGGGGGGCAACTACGAGCAGTACTTC.

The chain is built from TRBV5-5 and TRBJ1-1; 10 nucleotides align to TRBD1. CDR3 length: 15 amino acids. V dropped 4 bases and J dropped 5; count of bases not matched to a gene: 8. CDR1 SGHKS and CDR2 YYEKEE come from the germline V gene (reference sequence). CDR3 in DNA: TGTGCCAGCAGCCACAGACAGGGGGCAGGAACTGAAGCTTTCTTT. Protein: CASSHRQGAGTEAFF.

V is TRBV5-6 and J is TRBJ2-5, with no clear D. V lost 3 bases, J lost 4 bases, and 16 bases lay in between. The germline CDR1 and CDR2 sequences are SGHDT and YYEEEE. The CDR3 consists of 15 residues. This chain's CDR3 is CASSSPTLDGETQYF. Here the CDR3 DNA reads TGTGCCAGCAGCTCCCCGACCTTAGACGGAGAGACCCAGTACTTC.

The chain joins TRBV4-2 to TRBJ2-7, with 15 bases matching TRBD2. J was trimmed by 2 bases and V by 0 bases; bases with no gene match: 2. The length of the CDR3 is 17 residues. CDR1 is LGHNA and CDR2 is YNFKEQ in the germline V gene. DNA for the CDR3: TGTGCCAGCAGCCAAGAGGGGACTAGCGGGGGGACCTACGAGCAGTACTTC. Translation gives CASSQEGTSGGTYEQYF.

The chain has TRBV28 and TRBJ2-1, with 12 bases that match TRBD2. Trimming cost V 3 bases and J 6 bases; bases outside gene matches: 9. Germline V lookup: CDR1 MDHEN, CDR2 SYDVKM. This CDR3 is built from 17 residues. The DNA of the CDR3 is TGTGCCAGCAGTTTGGGGCTAGCGGGGGGGCCCATCAATGAGCAGTTCTTC. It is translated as CASSLGLAGGPINEQFF.

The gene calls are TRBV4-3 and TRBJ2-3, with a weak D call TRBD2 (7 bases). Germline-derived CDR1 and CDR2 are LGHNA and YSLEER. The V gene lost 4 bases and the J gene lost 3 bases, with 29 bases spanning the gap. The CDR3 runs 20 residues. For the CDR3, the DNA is TGCGCCAGCAGCCCAGGGGTTTCGGGGGGCCTATACTCCGTGACAGATACGCAGTATTTT. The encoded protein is CASSPGVSGGLYSVTDTQYF.